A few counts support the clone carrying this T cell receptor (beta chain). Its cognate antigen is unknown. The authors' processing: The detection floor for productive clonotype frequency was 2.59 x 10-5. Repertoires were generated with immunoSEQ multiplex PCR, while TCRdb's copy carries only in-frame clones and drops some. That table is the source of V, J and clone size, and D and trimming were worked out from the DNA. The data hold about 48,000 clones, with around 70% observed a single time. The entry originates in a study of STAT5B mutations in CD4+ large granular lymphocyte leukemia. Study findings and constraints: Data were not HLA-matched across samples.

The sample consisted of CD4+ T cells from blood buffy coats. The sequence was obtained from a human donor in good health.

The CDR3 bases are TGCGCCAGCAGCCAAGGGTGGGGGGGCCAAGGAGAGACCCAGTACTTC. Translated: CASSQGWGGQGETQYF. The rearrangement joins TRBV4-1 to TRBJ2-5; perhaps TRBD2 as D (7 bases). CDR3 size: 16 residues. The V end was cut by 1 base, the J end by 4 bases, with 16 bases between. Germline V gene data show CDR1 as MGHRA and CDR2 as YSYEKL.